These 13 T cell receptor beta chains were sequenced from one sample in a study of blood T cell repertoires in COVID-19. TCRdb's table, derived via immunoSEQ multiplex PCR, lists solely in-frame clones and lacks some. The table has under 300,000 clones, roughly 83% seen once. The sample comprised peripheral blood. The receptors shown here come from a man older than 75 with acute or convalescent COVID-19.

The J gene is TRBJ1-6, the V gene TRBV6-5, with no clear D. The CDR3 runs 15 residues. Trimming took off 6 bases at V and 6 bases at J, with 15 bases between the two ends. CDR1 is MNHEY, CDR2 SVGAGI, per germline. CDR3: CASSHGANPNSPLHF. The CDR3 bases are TGTGCCAGCAGCCACGGTGCGAACCCTAATTCACCCCTCCACTTT.

The CDR3 loop reads CASSPKDTQYF. In nucleotides, the CDR3 is TGTGCCAGCAGCCCCAAAGATACGCAGTATTTT. This sequence joins TRBV12-3 or TRBV12-4 and TRBJ2-3; D remains unclear. The CDR3 extends over 11 amino acids. With 6 bases removed from V and 5 bases from J, the gap between germline ends came to 6 bases.

This chain links TRBV5-4 with TRBJ2-1; 10 nucleotides match TRBD2. J gave up 6 bases and V 4 bases, and 10 bases lay outside the gene matches. Per the germline V gene, CDR1 is SGHNT and CDR2 is YYREEE (reference sequence). This CDR3 has 16 residues. The CDR3, as DNA: TGTGCCAGCAGCCGACGGACTAGCGGTTTGGTCAATGAGCAGTTCTTC. Translation gives CASSRRTSGLVNEQFF. The full variable domain, in which reference TRBV5-4 and TRBJ2-1 provide the parts outside the CDR3, is ETGVTQSPTHLIKTRGQQVTLRCSSQSGHNTVSWYQQALGQGPQFIFQYYREEENGRGNFPPRFSGLQFPNYSSELNVNALELDDSALYLCASSRRTSGLVNEQFFGPGTRLTVL.

This rearrangement joins TRBV6-1 to TRBJ1-3; D is unresolved. Trimming took 1 base from V and 2 from J, leaving 9 bases between them. The CDR3 loop spans 15 amino acids. Per germline, CDR1 MNHNS and CDR2 SASEGT. The CDR3 reads CASSEVRGAGNTIYF. CDR3 DNA: TGTGCCAGCAGTGAAGTCCGGGGTGCTGGAAACACCATATATTTT.

V gene TRBV7-2 combines with J gene TRBJ2-3, with 12 bases fitting TRBD1. Germline CDR1 reads SGHTA; CDR2 reads FQGNSA. The ends lost 6 bases at V and 6 bases at J; junction bases unmatched: 7. The CDR3 is 15 residues long. The CDR3 sequence: CASRLGTGGPDTQYF. The CDR3 DNA follows: TGTGCCAGCAGACTAGGGACAGGGGGCCCCGATACGCAGTATTTT. Drawing the rest from reference TRBV7-2 and TRBJ2-3, the complete variable domain is GAGVSQSPSNKVTEKGKDVELRCDPISGHTALYWYRQSLGQGLEFLIYFQGNSAPDKSGLPSDRFSAERTGGSVSTLTIQRTQQEDSAVYLCASRLGTGGPDTQYFGPGTRLTVL.

The chain carries TRBV7-3 and TRBJ2-7; tentatively, D is TRBD1 (6 bases). The CDR3 consists of 13 residues. CDR1 is SGHTA and CDR2 is FQGTGA in the germline V gene. The V end lost 5 bases, the J end lost 4 bases, and 12 bases lay between the germline ends. In nucleotides, the CDR3 is TGTGCCAGCAGCGCCGGGACATTTTACGAGCAGTACTTC. This encodes CASSAGTFYEQYF. Full variable domain (rest looked up from reference TRBV7-3 and TRBJ2-7): GAGVSQTPSNKVTEKGKYVELRCDPISGHTALYWYRQSLGQGPEFLIYFQGTGAADDSGLPNDRFFAVRPEGSVSTLKIQRTERGDSAVYLCASSAGTFYEQYFGPGTRLTVT.

This sequence joins TRBV28 and TRBJ1-2, with a possible D match to TRBD1 (6 bases). Germline values: CDR1 MDHEN, CDR2 SYDVKM. V lost 5 bases and J 2 bases, leaving 12 bases between the germline ends. The CDR3 runs to 14 residues. DNA for the CDR3: TGTGCCAGCAGTCCCGGACAGAAAAACTATGGCTACACCTTC. Residues: CASSPGQKNYGYTF.

The chain joins TRBV5-1 to TRBJ2-5; D perhaps matches TRBD2 (8 bases). Germline V lookup: CDR1 SGHRS, CDR2 YFSETQ. The CDR3 has 14 residues. Trimming cost V 3 bases and J 5 bases, with 14 bases left between them. CDR3 DNA: TGCGCCAGCAGCTCGGGAGGGGGCTATGAGACCCAGTACTTC. Translated, it gives CASSSGGGYETQYF.

This chain joins TRBV6-5 and TRBJ1-2; the D gene is possibly TRBD1 (6 bases). The length of the CDR3 is 14 residues. V dropped 6 bases and J dropped 4 bases, with 15 bases sitting between them. The V gene's germline CDR1 is MNHEY and CDR2 SVGAGI. CDR3 sequence: CASSPTGPLYGYTF. The DNA of the CDR3 is TGTGCCAGCAGCCCCACAGGGCCCCTCTATGGCTACACCTTC.

This chain uses TRBV3-1 (or the pseudogene TRBV3-2) with TRBJ1-6; D is unresolved. The CDR3 consists of 12 residues. Germline lookup yields CDR1 LGHDT and CDR2 YNNKEL (reference sequence). The V gene lost 5 bases and the J gene lost 9 bases, with 8 bases spanning the gap. The CDR3 DNA sequence: TGTGCCAGCAGCGAAACTAGTTCACCCCTCCACTTT. It encodes CASSETSSPLHF.

Here the CDR3 reads CASRVGSTEAFF. Written as DNA, the CDR3 is TGTGCCAGCAGAGTAGGGAGCACTGAAGCTTTCTTT. This chain links TRBV28 with TRBJ1-1; no firm D call. Looked up from germline, CDR1 is MDHEN and CDR2 is SYDVKM. V was clipped by 6 bases and J by 4 bases, with 9 bases between them. The CDR3 has 12 residues. Together with reference TRBV28 and TRBJ1-1, the CDR3 gives the full variable domain: DVKVTQSSRYLVKRTGEKVFLECVQDMDHENMFWYRQDPGLGLRLIYFSYDVKMKEKGDIPEGYSVSREKKERFSLILESASTNQTSMYLCASRVGSTEAFFGQGTRLTVV.

The chain uses TRBV3-1 (or the pseudogene TRBV3-2) and TRBJ1-4; D is unclear. CDR3 length: 12 residues. Trimming cost V 3 bases and J 8 bases, with 7 bases left between them. Germline CDR1 reads LGHDT; CDR2 reads YNNKEL (reference sequence). The CDR3 is CASSQNTEKLFF. The CDR3, as DNA: TGTGCCAGCAGCCAGAACACCGAAAAACTGTTTTTT.

The genes are TRBV3-1 (or the pseudogene TRBV3-2) and TRBJ1-2, with TRBD1 identical over 10 bases. CDR3 size: 15 residues. With 0 bases clipped from V and 4 bases from J, the junction kept 2 bases outside the gene matches. Germline values: CDR1 LGHDT, CDR2 YNNKEL (reference sequence). The CDR3 sequence: CASSQEGQGFYGYTF. The CDR3 DNA follows: TGTGCCAGCAGCCAAGAGGGACAGGGGTTCTATGGCTACACCTTC.